The TCR beta chain described here comes from a study of blood T cell repertoires in COVID-19. Study-level background: T cells, B-cell-depleted T cells, or PBMCs supplied cDNA or gDNA.

Clones were sequenced by immunoSEQ multiplex PCR, and TCRdb holds only the in-frame ones, with some missing. The sample contains 100,000 to 150,000 clones, approximately 85% of which appear only once. This CDR3 spans 13 amino acids. With 0 bases removed from V and 6 bases from J, the gap between germline ends came to 7 bases. Germline CDR1 reads SGHRS; CDR2 reads YFSETQ. Sequenced input: peripheral blood. The rearrangement links TRBV5-1 to TRBJ2-1, with D possibly TRBD1 on 5 matching bases. This clonotype was sampled from an elderly woman with COVID-19, enrolled during active disease. The CDR3 DNA follows: TGCGCCAGCAGCTTGGGACAGCCCAATGAGCAGTTCTTC. Protein: CASSLGQPNEQFF. Filled out from reference TRBV5-1 and TRBJ2-1, the complete variable domain reads KAGVTQTPRYLIKTRGQQVTLSCSPISGHRSVSWYQQTPGQGLQFLFEYFSETQRNKGNFPGRFSGRQFSNSRSEMNVSTLELGDSALYLCASSLGQPNEQFFGPGTRLTVL.